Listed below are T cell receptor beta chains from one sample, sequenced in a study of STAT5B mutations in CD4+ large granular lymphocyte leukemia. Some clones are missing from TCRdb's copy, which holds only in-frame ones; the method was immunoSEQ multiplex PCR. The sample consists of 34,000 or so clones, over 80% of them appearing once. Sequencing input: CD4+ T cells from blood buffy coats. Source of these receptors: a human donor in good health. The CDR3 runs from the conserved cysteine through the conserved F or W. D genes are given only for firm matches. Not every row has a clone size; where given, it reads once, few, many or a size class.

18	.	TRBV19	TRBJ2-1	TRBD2	TGTGCCAGTAGCAAGGACCAGACTAGCGGGAGGAGCCTCAATGAGCAGTTCTTC	CASSKDQTSGRSLNEQFF
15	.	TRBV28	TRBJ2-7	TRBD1	TGTGCCAGCAGTTTAATTTCGACAGGGTCCCTGGAGCAGTACTTC	CASSLISTGSLEQYF
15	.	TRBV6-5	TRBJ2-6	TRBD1	TGTGCCAGCAGTTTCGGGACAGCCGGGGCCAACGTCCTGACTTTC	CASSFGTAGANVLTF
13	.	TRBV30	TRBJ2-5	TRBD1	TGTGCCTGGAGTAGACAGGGCCGTGAGACCCAGTACTTC	CAWSRQGRETQYF
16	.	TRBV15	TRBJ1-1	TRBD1	TGTGCCACCAGCAGAGACACGACAGGGAGGAGAGAAGAAGCTTTCTTT	CATSRDTTGRREEAFF
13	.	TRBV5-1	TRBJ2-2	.	TGCGCCAGCAGCTTGGTAACCACCGGGGAGCTGTTTTTT	CASSLVTTGELFF
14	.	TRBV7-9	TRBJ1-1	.	TGTGCCAGCGCCCCTTTCCAGACGAACACTGAAGCTTTCTTT	CASAPFQTNTEAFF
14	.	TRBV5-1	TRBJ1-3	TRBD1	TGCGCCAGCAGCCTGACAGGGGGCCGAAGCACCATATATTTT	CASSLTGGRSTIYF
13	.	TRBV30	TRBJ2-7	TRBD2	TGTGCCTGGAGGGATAGCGGGAAGCGCGAGCAGTACTTC	CAWRDSGKREQYF
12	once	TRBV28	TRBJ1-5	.	TGTGCCAGCAGTTTAGGGCGGCAGCCCCAGCATTTT	CASSLGRQPQHF
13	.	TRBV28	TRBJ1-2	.	TGTGCCAGCAGTTTCGAGGGATCCTATGGCTACACCTTC	CASSFEGSYGYTF
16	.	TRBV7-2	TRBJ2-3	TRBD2	TGTGCCAGCAGCTTAGACGGGAGGGCCGGTACAGATACGCAGTATTTT	CASSLDGRAGTDTQYF
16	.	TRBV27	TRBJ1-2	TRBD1	TGTGCCAGCAGTTTCACCGCCCCGACAGGGTTAAGGGGCTACACCTTC	CASSFTAPTGLRGYTF
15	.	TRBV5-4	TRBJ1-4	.	TGTGCCAGCAGCTTAAGACAGGCCCAAAATGAAAAACTGTTTTTT	CASSLRQAQNEKLFF
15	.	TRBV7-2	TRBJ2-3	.	TGTGCCAGCAGCTTAGACCGGTGGGGGGGGCCGGCGCAGTATTTT	CASSLDRWGGPAQYF
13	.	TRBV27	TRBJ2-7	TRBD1	TGTGCCAGCAGGTCCGACAGGGGACACGAGCAGTACTTC	CASRSDRGHEQYF